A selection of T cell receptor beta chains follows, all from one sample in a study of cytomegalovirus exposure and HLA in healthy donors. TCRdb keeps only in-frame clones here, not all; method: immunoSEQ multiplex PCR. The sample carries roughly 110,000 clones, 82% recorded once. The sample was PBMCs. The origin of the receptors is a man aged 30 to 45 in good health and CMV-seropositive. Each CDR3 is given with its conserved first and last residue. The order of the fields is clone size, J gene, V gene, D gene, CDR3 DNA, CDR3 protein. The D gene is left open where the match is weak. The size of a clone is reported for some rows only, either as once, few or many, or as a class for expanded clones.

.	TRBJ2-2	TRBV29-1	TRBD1	TGCAGCGTCCCAGGGACAGGGATCCCCGGGGAGCTGTTTTTT	CSVPGTGIPGELFF
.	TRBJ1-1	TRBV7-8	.	TGTGCCAGCAGCTGGGGACAGAACACTGAAGCTTTCTTT	CASSWGQNTEAFF
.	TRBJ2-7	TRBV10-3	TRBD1	TGTGCCATCAGTGACCCGGGACAGGTCTCCTACGAGCAGTACTTC	CAISDPGQVSYEQYF
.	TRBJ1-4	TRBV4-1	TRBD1	TGCGCCAGCAGCCAAGACCTCGGACAGGGGTATAAACTGTTTTTT	CASSQDLGQGYKLFF
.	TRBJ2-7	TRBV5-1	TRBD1	TGCGCCAGCAGTCCGGGACAGGGTCTCTACGAGCAGTACTTC	CASSPGQGLYEQYF
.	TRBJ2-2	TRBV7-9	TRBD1	TGTGCCAGCAGCTCCATCGGACAGGACCACGGGGAGCTGTTTTTT	CASSSIGQDHGELFF
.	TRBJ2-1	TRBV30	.	TGTGCCTGCCAGGGGCACCGACTCTACAATGAGCAGTTCTTC	CACQGHRLYNEQFF
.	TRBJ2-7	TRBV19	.	TGTGCCAGTAGTGCCTCGAGCTCCTACGAGCAGTACTTC	CASSASSSYEQYF
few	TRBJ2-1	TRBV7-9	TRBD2	TGTGCCAGCGGACTAGCGGGGGGCGACCCCTACAATGAGCAGTTCTTC	CASGLAGGDPYNEQFF
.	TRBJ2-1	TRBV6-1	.	TGTGCCAGCATCCCCGTGGCAGGATACAATGAGCAGTTCTTC	CASIPVAGYNEQFF
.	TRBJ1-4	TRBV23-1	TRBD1	TGCGCCAGCAGTCAATGGGACAGAAAGTTTGCAACTAATGAAAAACTGTTTTTT	CASSQWDRKFATNEKLFF
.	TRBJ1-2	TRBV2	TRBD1	TGTGCCAGCAGTGGTACCGGGACAGGGGGCTCTTTCGGCGAGGGCTACACCTTC	CASSGTGTGGSFGEGYTF
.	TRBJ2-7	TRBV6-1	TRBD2	TGTGCCAGCAGGCTAGCGGGGGGTACCTACGAGCAGTACTTC	CASRLAGGTYEQYF
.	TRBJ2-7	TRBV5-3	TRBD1	TGTGCCAGAAGCTTGGGGCCGCCGGGACAGCTCTACGAGCAGTACTTC	CARSLGPPGQLYEQYF
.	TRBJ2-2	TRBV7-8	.	TGTGCCAGCAGCTGGGACAAGAACACCGGGGAGCTGTTTTTT	CASSWDKNTGELFF
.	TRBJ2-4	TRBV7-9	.	TGTGCCAGCAGCCGAGACCAGGGATTACTTTACTTC	CASSRDQGLLYF
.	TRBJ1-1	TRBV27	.	TGTGCCAGCAGGATCCCGTACCCTGTGAAGGGGCTGAACACTGAAGCTTTCTTT	CASRIPYPVKGLNTEAFF
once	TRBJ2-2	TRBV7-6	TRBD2	TGTGCCAGCAGCTTAGGACTAGCGCAGAACACCGGGGAGCTGTTTTTT	CASSLGLAQNTGELFF
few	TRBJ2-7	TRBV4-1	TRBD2	TGCGCCAGCAGCCAAGGAATTACCGGGGGGGGATACGAGCAGTACTTC	CASSQGITGGGYEQYF
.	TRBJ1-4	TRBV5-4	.	TGTGCCAGCAGCTCAACAACTAATGAAAAACTGTTTTTT	CASSSTTNEKLFF
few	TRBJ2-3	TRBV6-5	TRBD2	TGTGCCAGCAGTTACGCGGGGGACACAGATACGCAGTATTTT	CASSYAGDTDTQYF
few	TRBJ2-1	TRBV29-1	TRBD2	TGCAGCGTTCCCCCGGGACTAGCGGGGGGGGGTACCTACAATGAGCAGTTCTTC	CSVPPGLAGGGTYNEQFF
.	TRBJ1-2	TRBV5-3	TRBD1	TGTGCCAGAAGCTCGGGACAGGGGACGGACTATGGCTACACCTTC	CARSSGQGTDYGYTF
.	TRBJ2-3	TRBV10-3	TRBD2	TGTGCCATCAGTGGTTCTCCGGGACTAGCGGGGGGGACAGATACGCAGTATTTT	CAISGSPGLAGGTDTQYF
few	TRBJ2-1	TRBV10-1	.	TGCGCCAGCAGTGATTACAGGGATACCTACAATGAGCAGTTCTTC	CASSDYRDTYNEQFF
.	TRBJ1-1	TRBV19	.	TGTGCCAGTAGTATAGCTCCGGGGAACACTGAAGCTTTCTTT	CASSIAPGNTEAFF
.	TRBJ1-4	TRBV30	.	TGTGCCTGGAGTGGGACAGTTAATGAAAAACTGTTTTTT	CAWSGTVNEKLFF
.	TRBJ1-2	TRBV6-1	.	TGTGCCAGCAGTGATCCTCTCGGACTAAGAATTGGCTACACCTTC	CASSDPLGLRIGYTF
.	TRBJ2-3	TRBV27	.	TGTGCCAGCAGTTTGGAGTCCCCCCACCATACGCAGTATTTT	CASSLESPHHTQYF
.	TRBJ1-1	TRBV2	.	TGTGCCAGCAATCTCGAGCAGGGGTCGAACACTGAAGCTTTCTTT	CASNLEQGSNTEAFF
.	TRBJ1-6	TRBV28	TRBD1	TGTGCCAGCAGTGGCCTGGACAGGGGATTCCTCAATTCACCCCTCCACTTT	CASSGLDRGFLNSPLHF
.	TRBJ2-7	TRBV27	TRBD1	TGTGCCAGCAGTAAACCCGGGACAGCCACCTACGAGCAGTACTTC	CASSKPGTATYEQYF
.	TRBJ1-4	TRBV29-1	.	TGCAGCGTTGAAAGGGGAAGGAATGAAAAACTGTTTTTT	CSVERGRNEKLFF
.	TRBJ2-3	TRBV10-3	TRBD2	TGTGCCATCAGCAATAGCGGGGGGTACACAGATACGCAGTATTTT	CAISNSGGYTDTQYF
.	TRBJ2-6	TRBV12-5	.	TGTGCTAGTGGTTTGGATATGAGGATCTCTGGGGCCAACGTCCTGACTTTC	CASGLDMRISGANVLTF
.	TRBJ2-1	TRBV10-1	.	TGCGCCAGCAGTGAGTCGCTGGAGCGCGGTGAGCAGTTCTTC	CASSESLERGEQFF
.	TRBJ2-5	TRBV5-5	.	TGTGCCAGCAGACAGACAGGCTTACAAGAGACCCAGTACTTC	CASRQTGLQETQYF
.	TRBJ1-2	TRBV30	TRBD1	TGTGCCTGGAGTGGACAGGGCGTCTATGGCTACACCTTC	CAWSGQGVYGYTF
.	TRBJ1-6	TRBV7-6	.	TGTGCCAGCAGCTTAGGGGCCCGAAATTCACCCCTCCACTTT	CASSLGARNSPLHF
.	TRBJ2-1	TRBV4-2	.	TGTGCCAGCAGCCGCGACCCGGAGGGCTCCTACAATGAGCAGTTCTTC	CASSRDPEGSYNEQFF
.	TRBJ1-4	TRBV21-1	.	TGTGCCAGCAACTTCCTGGGGCCAACTAATGAAAAACTGTTTTTT	CASNFLGPTNEKLFF
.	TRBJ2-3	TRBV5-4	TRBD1	TGTGCCAGCAGCGAGGGACAGGGCACAGATACGCAGTATTTT	CASSEGQGTDTQYF
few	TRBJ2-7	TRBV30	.	TGTGCCTGGAGGGCGGAGGTCGGGCGCAGAGGTGCGGGCTTC	CAWRAEVGRRGAGF
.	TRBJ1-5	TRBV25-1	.	TGTGCCAGCAGTGAATGGGAGGGCCAGCCCCAGCATTTT	CASSEWEGQPQHF
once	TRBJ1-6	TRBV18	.	TGTGCCAGCTCACCCAGGGATTCACCCCTCCACTTT	CASSPRDSPLHF
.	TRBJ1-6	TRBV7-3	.	TGTGCCAGCAGCTCTGGTGGGAGTAATTCACCCCTCCACTTT	CASSSGGSNSPLHF
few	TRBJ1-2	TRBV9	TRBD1	TGTGCCAGCAGCGTAGCGGCAGGGGGGACCTATGGCTACACCTTC	CASSVAAGGTYGYTF
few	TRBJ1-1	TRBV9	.	TGTGCCAGCAGCGTAGTCGGACTGATGAACACTGAAGCTTTCTTT	CASSVVGLMNTEAFF
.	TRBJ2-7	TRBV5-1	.	TGCGCCAGCTCCCTGGACAAAACCTACGAGCAGTACTTC	CASSLDKTYEQYF
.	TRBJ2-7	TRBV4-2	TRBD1	TGTGCCAGCAGCCAAGGGACAGGGGGCACCTACGAGCAGTACTTC	CASSQGTGGTYEQYF
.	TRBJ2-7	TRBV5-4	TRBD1	TGTGCCAGCAGCTTAGCAATGACAGGGGCGACCTACGAGCAGTACTTC	CASSLAMTGATYEQYF
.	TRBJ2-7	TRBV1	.	TGCACCAGCAGCCAAGAGGGAACTAGCGGCGCCTACGAGCAGTACTTC	CTSSQEGTSGAYEQYF
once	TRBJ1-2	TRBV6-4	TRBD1	TGTGCCAGCAGTTTGGACAGGTGGGCCCATGGCTACACCTTC	CASSLDRWAHGYTF
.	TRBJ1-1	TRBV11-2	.	TGTGCCAGCAGACACAACCGGGATGGAGGCACTGAAGCTTTCTTT	CASRHNRDGGTEAFF
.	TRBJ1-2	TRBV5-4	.	TGTGCCAGCAGCTTCGGGGGGACGGATGGCTACACCTTC	CASSFGGTDGYTF
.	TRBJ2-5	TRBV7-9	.	TGTGCCAGCAGCTTAGGACTCCCCCAAGAGACCCAGTACTTC	CASSLGLPQETQYF
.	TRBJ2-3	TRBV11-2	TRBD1	TGTGCCAGCAGCTCAGGACAGGGCTCGCAGTATTTT	CASSSGQGSQYF
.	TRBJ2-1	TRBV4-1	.	TGCGCCAGCAGCCAGTCGTCCGGTTACAATGAGCAGTTCTTC	CASSQSSGYNEQFF
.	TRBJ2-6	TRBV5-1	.	TGCGCCAGCAGCCCGGAGGGATGGGGTCCCTCGTCTGGGGCCAACGGCCTGACTTTC	CASSPEGWGPSSGANGLTF